The T cell receptor beta chain under discussion was sequenced for a study of human T cells and chemical hapten exposure. Study as a whole: Patch tests put 0.01% DPC on the upper back, and the results were checked at 6 days.

TCRdb used MiXCR to reprocess the RACE reads, holding one entry per CDR3 protein. The sample gives about 51,000 distinct CDR3 sequences, about a tenth of which show up once; 13% to 15% is in the top ten. The CDR3 runs to 14 residues. Germline V gives CDR1 SQVTM, CDR2 ANQGSEA. V gave up 6 bases and J gave up 0 bases, with 15 bases separating them. At least ten counts were recorded for this clonotype. Time point reported: pre-sensitization, week 0. Noted treatment: therapeutic diphenylcyclopropenone sensitization with weekly scalp DPC. People who gave samples had alopecia, were 18 to 70 years old, and were suitable for DPC.

This specimen was whole blood, taken in connection with sensitization to the hapten diphenylcyclopropenone (DPC). The TCR sequence derives from a middle-aged woman with alopecia areata. Some clones in this sample may be carry-over from other donors' samples. V is TRBV29-1 and J is TRBJ2-7, with D possibly being TRBD1 (6 bases). In DNA form, the CDR3 reads TGCAGCGTCCAACCGAACAGGGTCTCCTACGAGCAGTACTTC. Translation: CSVQPNRVSYEQYF.